The 30 T cell receptor beta chains below were found in one sample sequenced in a study of blood T cell repertoires in COVID-19. This table comes from immunoSEQ multiplex PCR, and its TCRdb copy is limited to in-frame clones, with some not included. This table holds around 130,000 clones, around 84% found once. The sequenced material came from peripheral blood. These receptors all come from a man aged 25-45 years with COVID-19, enrolled during active disease.

The chain employs TRBV3-1 (or the pseudogene TRBV3-2) and TRBJ2-5; 11 bases line up with TRBD1. Trimming at V came to 4 bases and at J to 5 bases, leaving 3 bases not matched to a gene. CDR1 is LGHDT, CDR2 YNNKEL, per germline (reference sequence). The CDR3 is 14 amino acids. The CDR3 DNA is TGTGCCAGCAGCCGGACAGGGGGCAGTGAGACCCAGTACTTC. Its translation: CASSRTGGSETQYF.

This clone was found once. The chain uses TRBV19 and TRBJ1-1, with 8 bases lining up with TRBD1. This CDR3 has 17 residues. J was trimmed by 4 bases and V by 5 bases; bases with no gene match: 15. Germline CDR1 reads LNHDA; CDR2 reads SQIVND (reference sequence). The CDR3 region is CASSGRDRGGPITEAFF. For the CDR3, the DNA is TGTGCCAGTAGTGGCCGAGACAGGGGAGGTCCGATCACTGAAGCTTTCTTT.

This chain joins TRBV2 and TRBJ2-1; 11 nucleotides agree with TRBD2. V dropped 6 bases and J dropped 7; count of bases not matched to a gene: 8. Germline CDR1 is SNHLY and CDR2 is FYNNEI. The CDR3 sequence is 15 residues long. The CDR3 DNA reads as TGTGCCAGCAGGGGAGGTAGCGGGAGGGGGAATGAGCAGTTCTTC. Translated, it gives CASRGGSGRGNEQFF.

The chain recombines TRBV28 with TRBJ2-3, with TRBD1 as a possible D gene (6 bases). CDR3 size: 18 residues. Trimming removed 3 bases at V and 0 bases at J, with 19 bases between. The germline V gene encodes CDR1 MDHEN and CDR2 SYDVKM. This CDR3 reads CASSLPGADNPSTDTQYF. CDR3 sequence (DNA): TGTGCCAGCAGTTTGCCAGGGGCGGATAATCCTAGCACAGATACGCAGTATTTT.

This chain joins TRBV3-1 (or the pseudogene TRBV3-2) and TRBJ2-1; 14 bases are shared with TRBD2. The V gene's germline CDR1 is LGHDT and CDR2 YNNKEL (reference sequence). The junction had 12 bases not matched to a gene; V was cut back by 6 bases and J by 8 bases. This CDR3 spans 17 amino acids. The DNA of the CDR3 is TGTGCCAGCAGGCACCCAGGTGGGACTAGCGGGAGAGATGAGCAGTTCTTC. Amino acid sequence: CASRHPGGTSGRDEQFF.

In the case of this clone: The junction departs from germline at one end; a sequencing error may be responsible. V and J are TRBV11-3 and TRBJ2-1; 7 nucleotides line up with TRBD2. The CDR3 is 16 residues long. Per germline, CDR1 SGHNT and CDR2 YENEEA. The CDR3 DNA reads as TGTGCCAGCAGCCTAGAGGGTAGCGGGCTGTACAATGAGCAGTTCTTC. Residues: CASSLEGSGLYNEQFF.

This rearrangement joins TRBV7-9 to TRBJ2-1; no definite D call. The CDR3 contains 14 residues. V lost 1 base and J lost 5, with 9 bases in between. CDR1 is SEHNR and CDR2 is FQNEAQ in the germline V gene (reference sequence). The DNA of the CDR3 is TGTGCCAGCAGCTTAGTAGCAACTAACAATGAGCAGTTCTTC. This sequence encodes CASSLVATNNEQFF.

The chain joins TRBV6-5 to TRBJ1-1, with a tentative D call TRBD1 (5 bases). Germline V gene sequence: CDR1 MNHEY, CDR2 SVGAGI. This CDR3 region has 15 residues. Trimming stripped 8 bases from V and 5 bases from J, with 21 bases between. The CDR3 protein is CASHSPRGGWTEAFF. CDR3 nucleotides: TGTGCCAGCCACAGTCCAAGGGGAGGCTGGACTGAAGCTTTCTTT.

The chain is built from TRBV27 and TRBJ1-2; D is possibly TRBD1 (6 bases). The germline V gene encodes CDR1 MNHEY and CDR2 SMNVEV (reference sequence). The CDR3 has 14 residues. Between the trimmed V and J ends, which lost 6 bases and 3 bases, there was a span of 14 bases. CDR3 DNA sequence: TGTGCCAGCAGCCGGGGCAGGGGTGACTATGGCTACACCTTC. Translating gives CASSRGRGDYGYTF.

V is TRBV2 and J is TRBJ1-2; TRBD1 matches at 7 bases. Trimming cost V 3 bases and J 4 bases; bases outside gene matches: 11. The CDR3 is 16 residues long. Per the germline V gene, CDR1 is SNHLY and CDR2 is FYNNEI. CDR3 residues: CASSERAQTGSYGYTF. DNA for the CDR3: TGTGCCAGCAGTGAGAGGGCCCAGACAGGGTCCTATGGCTACACCTTC.

The chain links TRBV7-2 to TRBJ2-5; perhaps TRBD1 as D (6 bases). The germline gives CDR1 SGHTA, CDR2 FQGNSA. The CDR3 is 14 amino acids. V lost 10 bases, J lost 2 bases, and 17 bases lay in between. The CDR3 region is CATLRRTGQETQYF. In nucleotides, the CDR3 is TGTGCCACCCTTCGACGAACAGGGCAAGAGACCCAGTACTTC.

The V and J genes are TRBV5-5 and TRBJ1-1; D unresolved. Trimming took 0 bases from V and 4 from J, leaving 13 bases between them. The germline V gene encodes CDR1 SGHKS and CDR2 YYEKEE (reference sequence). The CDR3 contains 15 residues. The CDR3 nucleotides are TGTGCCAGCAGCTTGGAACCCTTTAGCGGCACTGAAGCTTTCTTT. This gives the protein CASSLEPFSGTEAFF.

This chain uses TRBV18 with TRBJ1-5, with D possibly TRBD1 on 6 matching bases. CDR3 length equals 21 residues. Germline lookup yields CDR1 KGHSH and CDR2 LQKENI. V was cut by 3 bases and J by 7 bases, with 34 bases left in between. CDR3 in DNA: TGTGCCAGCTCACCGTCTTCGGCAGGGGATCAGAAATGGTCCCTCAGGCAGCCCCAGCATTTT. Translated, it gives CASSPSSAGDQKWSLRQPQHF. The variable domain in full, with the rest retrieved from reference TRBV18 and TRBJ1-5, is NAGVMQNPRHLVRRRGQEARLRCSPMKGHSHVYWYRQLPEEGLKFMVYLQKENIIDESGMPKERFSAEFPKEGPSILRIQQVVRGDSAAYFCASSPSSAGDQKWSLRQPQHFGDGTRLSIL.

This clone was seen once. The chain employs TRBV7-9 and TRBJ2-7; the D is unclear. V lost 8 bases to trimming and J lost 3 bases, with 11 bases between them. This CDR3 has 12 residues. Germline CDR1 reads SEHNR; CDR2 reads FQNEAQ (reference sequence). CDR3 nucleotide sequence: TGTGCCAGCCAGGCCCATCGCTACGAGCAGTACTTC. This codes for CASQAHRYEQYF.

V and J are TRBV28 and TRBJ2-7, with 13 bases fitting TRBD2. V shed 6 bases and J 7 bases; nucleotides not matched to a gene: 9. This CDR3 is built from 15 residues. Germline V gene data show CDR1 as MDHEN and CDR2 as SYDVKM. The CDR3 protein is CASSRGLAGVWEQYF. In DNA form, the CDR3 reads TGTGCCAGCAGCCGAGGACTAGCGGGAGTTTGGGAGCAGTACTTC.

The rearrangement uses TRBV27 and TRBJ2-7; TRBD2 agrees at 11 bases. Germline CDR1 and CDR2: MNHEY and SMNVEV (reference sequence). The CDR3 has 15 amino acids. After removal of 5 bases from V and 0 bases from J, the junction contained 3 bases not matched to a gene. DNA of the CDR3: TGTGCCAGCAGTACCGGGACTAGCGGCTCCTACGAGCAGTACTTC. Its translation is CASSTGTSGSYEQYF.

This chain connects TRBV10-3 to TRBJ1-6, with D perhaps matching TRBD1 (6 bases). Germline V CDR1 and CDR2: ENHRY, SYGVKD. Deletions cut 2 bases from V and 12 bases from J, with 14 bases between. The CDR3 runs to 14 residues. CDR3 nucleotides: TGTGCCATCAGTGAGAGACAGGAAATTCAACCCCTCCACTTT. It specifies CAISERQEIQPLHF.

This clone was observed many times. In DNA, the CDR3 is TGTGCCAGCAGTGAAGGACAGGGACACACAGATACGCAGTATTTT. It specifies CASSEGQGHTDTQYF. The genes are TRBV25-1 and TRBJ2-3; TRBD1 aligns across 8 bases. This CDR3 region has 15 residues. The germline CDR1 and CDR2 sequences are MGHDK and SYGVNS. The ends lost 2 bases at V and 2 bases at J; junction bases unmatched: 3.

This clone was seen once. The CDR3 bases are TGTGCCAGCAGCGTAGGGGCAGGTGGGGGGAATGAGCAGTTCTTC. Protein product: CASSVGAGGGNEQFF. This chain uses TRBV9 with TRBJ2-1, with D possibly being TRBD2 (6 bases). CDR1 and CDR2 (germline): SGDLS, YYNGEE. V was pared by 0 bases and J by 7 bases, with 14 bases between. This CDR3 has 15 amino acids.

With regard to this clone: One end of the junction fails to match germline, which may point to a read error. The rearrangement uses TRBV7-7 and TRBJ2-1; 15 positions agree with TRBD2. The germline V gene has CDR1 SSHAT and CDR2 FNYEAQ (reference sequence). CDR3 size: 20 residues. The CDR3 is CASSIYPGLAGGGLYNEQFF. The DNA of the CDR3 is TGTGCTAGCAGCATATACCCGGGACTAGCGGGAGGAGGGTTATACAATGAGCAGTTCTTC.

The CDR3 bases are TGCGCCAGCAGGACACTTCAGAACAATGAGCAGTTCTTC. It yields the protein CASRTLQNNEQFF. The chain employs TRBV10-2 and TRBJ2-1; D ambiguous. Germline V CDR1 and CDR2: WSHSY, SAAADI. V dropped 6 bases and J dropped 5 bases, with 11 bases sitting between them. This CDR3 spans 13 amino acids.

V usage is TRBV19 and J usage is TRBJ1-3, with D unclear. This CDR3 has 12 amino acids. Between the trimmed V and J ends, which lost 3 bases and 4 bases, there was a span of 4 bases. Germline CDR1 is LNHDA and CDR2 is SQIVND (reference sequence). The CDR3 here is CASSILGNTIYF. DNA for the CDR3: TGTGCCAGTAGTATCCTAGGAAACACCATATATTTT.

This rearrangement joins TRBV6-1 to TRBJ1-2; 8 nucleotides line up with TRBD1. The junction had 11 bases not matched to a gene; V was cut back by 5 bases and J by 6 bases. CDR3 size: 15 residues. Per the germline V gene, CDR1 is MNHNS and CDR2 is SASEGT. CDR3 bases: TGTGCCAGCAGTCCTCCCTTAGGACAGGGCGATGGCTACACCTTC. It yields the protein CASSPPLGQGDGYTF.

V usage is TRBV10-1 and J usage is TRBJ2-5; D is uncertain. The V gene lost 0 bases and the J gene lost 2 bases, with 7 bases spanning the gap. Germline V gives CDR1 WNHNN, CDR2 SYGVQD (reference sequence). This CDR3 contains 14 residues. In DNA, the CDR3 is TGCGCCAGCAGTGAGTCAACCGGTCAAGAGACCCAGTACTTC. Its protein product is CASSESTGQETQYF.

In this sample, this clone turned up many times. The chain has TRBV29-1 and TRBJ2-1; maybe TRBD1 (6 bases). The germline V gene has CDR1 SQVTM and CDR2 ANQGSEA. The CDR3 is 15 residues long. Trimming left V 7 bases short and J 2 bases short, with 18 bases between. The DNA for the CDR3 is TGCAGCGCTGCAGCCGGGACACTGACCTACAATGAGCAGTTCTTC. Its protein product is CSAAAGTLTYNEQFF.

The chain is built from TRBV7-2 and TRBJ2-7; the match to TRBD1 covers 11 bases. Germline V gene lookup returns CDR1 SGHTA and CDR2 FQGNSA. CDR3 length: 15 residues. J gave up 6 bases and V 2 bases, and 6 bases lay outside the gene matches. CDR3 sequence: CASSLTGTGGFEQYF. The DNA for the CDR3 is TGTGCCAGCAGCTTAACCGGGACAGGGGGTTTCGAGCAGTACTTC.

CDR3: CASSMSGETYEQYF. Written as DNA, the CDR3 is TGCGCCAGCAGTATGTCAGGGGAAACCTACGAGCAGTACTTC. J is TRBJ2-7 and V is TRBV5-1; perhaps TRBD1 as D (6 bases). Per the germline V gene, CDR1 is SGHRS and CDR2 is YFSETQ. This CDR3 has 14 amino acids. V was shortened by 5 bases and J by 2 bases, with 14 bases between the two germline ends.

The chain employs TRBV28 and TRBJ1-1; D is unclear. The CDR3 length is 14 residues. Germline lookup yields CDR1 MDHEN and CDR2 SYDVKM. The V gene lost 5 bases and the J gene lost 1 base, with 11 bases spanning the gap. The CDR3 loop is CASSRGLSNTEAFF. The CDR3, as DNA: TGTGCCAGCAGTCGTGGGCTTTCGAACACTGAAGCTTTCTTT.

V gene TRBV7-8 combines with J gene TRBJ1-3; no definite D call. The CDR3 consists of 15 residues. Trimming took off 8 bases at V and 3 bases at J, with 17 bases between the two ends. From germline, CDR1 is SGHVS and CDR2 FQNEAQ. The DNA of the CDR3 is TGTGCCAGCTCCACCGGGATTAACCGTGGAAACACCATATATTTT. This gives the protein CASSTGINRGNTIYF.

The DNA of the CDR3 is TGTGCCAGCAGCCGGGACAGGGTCCGGGGTGAGCAGTTCTTC. The encoded protein is CASSRDRVRGEQFF. The rearrangement joins TRBV3-1 (or the pseudogene TRBV3-2) to TRBJ2-1, with 9 bases identical to TRBD1. The CDR3 runs 14 residues. CDR1 and CDR2 (germline): LGHDT, YNNKEL (reference sequence). The trim removed 4 bases at V and 9 bases at J, leaving 7 bases unmatched.